The rows below give T cell receptor beta chains drawn from one sample of a study of regulatory T cells in long-lasting Graves disease. TCRdb re-derived calls from the multiplex PCR reads in MiXCR, one entry per CDR3 protein. This table has approximately 540,000 distinct CDR3 sequences, 12% appearing once. These data are also associated with another study on T cells in Graves' hyperthyroidism and ophthalmopathy.

The sequences come from peripheral blood mononuclear cells (PBMCs), collected at new diagnosis, from a patient treated with antithyroid drugs. The receptors here all came from a woman in her twenties or thirties with Graves disease. The CDR3 runs from the conserved cysteine through the conserved F or W. The D gene is left open where the match is weak. Clone size appears in some rows only: once, few, many, or a class for an expanded clone.

D gene	V gene	clone size	J gene	CDR3 protein	CDR3 DNA
-	TRBV5-1	few	TRBJ2-7	CASTEASPSYEQYF	TGCGCCAGCACGGAGGCGAGCCCATCTTACGAGCAGTACTTC
-	TRBV18	few	TRBJ1-1	CASSRRDLTPRSTEAFF	TGTGCCAGCTCACGGCGGGACTTAACCCCCCGGAGCACTGAAGCTTTCTTT
-	TRBV7-9	-	TRBJ2-1	CASSLTNNEQFF	TGTGCCAGCAGCCTAACTAACAATGAGCAGTTCTTC
-	TRBV7-2	many	TRBJ2-7	CASSAVRGYEQYF	TGTGCCAGCAGCGCCGTACGAGGCTACGAGCAGTACTTC
-	TRBV27	many	TRBJ1-1	CASSPGRQRTLNTEAFF	TGTGCCAGCAGTCCGGGACGGCAACGCACTTTAAACACTGAAGCTTTCTTT
-	TRBV20-1	many	TRBJ1-2	CSANQQGIGGYTF	TGCAGTGCAAATCAACAGGGCATCGGTGGCTACACCTTC
-	TRBV4-2	few	TRBJ1-1	CASSQSWAGDYTEAFF	TGTGCCAGCAGCCAAAGCTGGGCAGGAGACTACACTGAAGCTTTCTTT
-	TRBV6-1	many	TRBJ1-5	CASRKGQAVNQPQHF	TGTGCCAGCAGGAAGGGCCAAGCGGTGAATCAGCCCCAGCATTTT
-	TRBV6-4	many	TRBJ2-1	CASRKWSDEQFF	TGTGCCAGCAGGAAGTGGAGCGATGAGCAGTTCTTC
TRBD1	TRBV7-9	few	TRBJ1-6	CASSLNPGQGRNSPLHF	TGTGCCAGCAGCTTGAACCCGGGACAGGGGAGGAATTCACCCCTCCACTTT
TRBD2	TRBV18	many	TRBJ2-7	CASSAGGGLPPGVSRYEQYF	TGTGCCAGCTCAGCGGGGGGCGGGCTTCCCCCCGGAGTGTCCAGATACGAGCAGTACTTC
TRBD2	TRBV13	-	TRBJ2-5	CASSSETSGRPGETQYF	TGTGCCAGCAGCTCGGAAACTAGCGGGAGGCCAGGGGAGACCCAGTACTTC
TRBD2	TRBV12-3/TRBV12-4	-	TRBJ2-3	CASSWGLAGFDTQYF	TGTGCCAGCAGCTGGGGACTAGCGGGATTTGATACGCAGTATTTT
-	TRBV28	many	TRBJ1-4	CASSLTKLRATNEKLFF	TGTGCCAGCAGCCTGACAAAGTTGAGGGCAACTAATGAAAAACTGTTTTTT
-	TRBV7-9	few	TRBJ1-1	CASDMGAWTEAFF	TGTGCCAGCGATATGGGGGCGTGGACTGAAGCTTTCTTT
-	TRBV3-1	many	TRBJ1-2	CASSQEYWDGYTF	TGTGCCAGCAGCCAAGAGTATTGGGATGGCTACACCTTC
-	TRBV27	-	TRBJ1-1	CASSRQGRFGAFF	TGTGCCAGCAGTCGGCAGGGACGCTTCGGAGCTTTCTTT
-	TRBV30	-	TRBJ2-1	CAWSGLRAVSSYNEQFF	TGTGCCTGGAGTGGCCTACGTGCGGTAAGCTCCTACAATGAGCAGTTCTTC
-	TRBV28	many	TRBJ1-5	CASRPGQKGQPQHF	TGTGCCAGCAGACCGGGTCAAAAAGGGCAGCCCCAGCATTTT
TRBD1	TRBV29-1	-	TRBJ1-4	CSARQGFGEKLFF	TGCAGCGCCCGACAGGGGTTTGGTGAAAAACTGTTTTTT
-	TRBV6-2/TRBV6-3	-	TRBJ1-5	CASAPSGGNQPQHF	TGTGCCAGCGCTCCTTCCGGGGGGAATCAGCCCCAGCATTTT
-	TRBV28	-	TRBJ2-7	CASSRAMGASYEQYF	TGTGCCAGCAGCCGGGCAATGGGTGCGTCCTACGAGCAGTACTTC
TRBD1	TRBV30	many	TRBJ1-1	CAFSGGRTEAFF	TGTGCCTTTTCAGGGGGCCGGACTGAAGCTTTCTTT
-	TRBV7-9	-	TRBJ2-1	CAGQPGMMNNEQFF	TGTGCCGGCCAGCCAGGGATGATGAACAATGAGCAGTTCTTC
TRBD2	TRBV19	few	TRBJ2-2	CASSIAPSGSGELFF	TGTGCCAGTAGTATAGCTCCTAGCGGGAGCGGGGAGCTGTTTTTT
TRBD1	TRBV12-3/TRBV12-4	many	TRBJ2-3	CANSRGAGGSGTDTQYF	TGTGCCAACAGTAGGGGAGCAGGGGGTTCGGGCACAGATACGCAGTATTTT
TRBD2	TRBV7-8	many	TRBJ2-2	CASSPQASGNTGELFF	TGTGCCAGCAGCCCCCAGGCTAGCGGGAACACCGGGGAGCTGTTTTTT
-	TRBV14	many	TRBJ2-1	CASNHLTRRSYNEQFF	TGTGCCAGCAACCATCTCACCCGACGGTCATACAATGAGCAGTTCTTC
-	TRBV28	many	TRBJ1-2	CASSSTESYGYTF	TGTGCCAGCAGTTCTACAGAGTCCTATGGCTACACCTTC
-	TRBV10-3	many	TRBJ1-2	CAISDAGHYGYTF	TGTGCCATCAGTGACGCAGGGCACTATGGCTACACCTTC
TRBD2	TRBV20-1	many	TRBJ2-7	CSAPEVAGALYEQYF	TGCAGTGCTCCTGAGGTGGCGGGAGCCCTCTACGAGCAGTACTTC
-	TRBV4-1	many	TRBJ2-1	CASSPGATSIANEQFF	TGCGCCAGCAGCCCGGGGGCGACTAGCATCGCCAATGAGCAGTTCTTC
TRBD1	TRBV27	many	TRBJ1-4	CASRKTGASAEKLFF	TGTGCCAGCAGAAAAACAGGGGCGTCTGCGGAAAAACTGTTTTTT
-	TRBV12-3/TRBV12-4	many	TRBJ2-7	CASSSGGGRYNEQYF	TGTGCCAGCAGTTCGGGAGGGGGCCGGTATAACGAGCAGTACTTC
-	TRBV18	-	TRBJ1-1	CASSLGRGDEAFF	TGTGCCAGCTCACTGGGTCGGGGGGATGAAGCTTTCTTT
TRBD2	TRBV3-1	few	TRBJ2-1	CASSLPGALAGVYNEQFF	TGTGCCAGCAGCCTCCCCGGGGCCCTAGCGGGAGTATACAATGAGCAGTTCTTC
-	TRBV7-8	many	TRBJ1-1	CASSLISTMNTEAFF	TGTGCCAGCAGCTTAATTTCCACCATGAACACTGAAGCTTTCTTT
-	TRBV11-1	many	TRBJ2-1	CASSSPSEDMGFEQFF	TGTGCCAGCAGCTCTCCTAGCGAGGACATGGGATTTGAGCAGTTCTTC
-	TRBV28	many	TRBJ1-5	CASSFWADSNQPQHF	TGTGCCAGCAGTTTTTGGGCAGATAGCAATCAGCCCCAGCATTTT
-	TRBV7-8	-	TRBJ2-3	CASSLLAPPDTQYF	TGTGCCAGCAGCTTACTAGCGCCCCCAGATACGCAGTATTTT
-	TRBV12-5	many	TRBJ2-7	CASGLDYHEQYF	TGTGCTAGTGGTTTGGACTACCACGAGCAGTACTTC
TRBD1	TRBV20-1	-	TRBJ1-1	CSASSGTGDTEAFF	TGCAGTGCTAGCTCCGGGACAGGGGACACTGAAGCTTTCTTT
-	TRBV20-1	-	TRBJ1-1	CSARVPGNPEAFF	TGCAGTGCTAGAGTTCCAGGGAACCCTGAAGCTTTCTTT